The next 15 T cell receptor beta chains were all read from a single sample in a study of blood T cells in healthy people across ages. Then a second PCR, running roughly 7 to 11 cycles, was carried out with a sample-barcoded 5' primer and a J-beta primer mix. Each CDR3 protein is one row after TCRdb ran MiXCR on the 5' RACE reads. The sample holds hundreds of thousands of distinct CDR3 sequences, about 51% seen once. The sequenced material came from blood. These TCRs come from a woman older than 75 in good health.

The CDR3 here is CASASPLRGSTDTQYF. In DNA, the CDR3 is TGTGCCAGCGCGTCACCTTTGCGGGGAAGCACAGATACGCAGTATTTT. The chain joins TRBV18 to TRBJ2-3, with a tentative D call TRBD2 (6 bases). The CDR3 extends over 16 amino acids. Per the germline V gene, CDR1 is KGHSH and CDR2 is LQKENI. Trimming left V 8 bases short and J 0 bases short, with 18 bases between.

Points on this clonotype: One base away lies a much larger clone, so this may be a sequencing read error. The CDR3 coding sequence is TGCAGTGCGGTAAATAGCGTCCTTCTTAAAGAGCAGTTCTTC. Amino acids: CSAVNSVLLKEQFF. V usage is TRBV20-1 and J usage is TRBJ2-1, with D possibly being TRBD2 (5 bases). This CDR3 region has 14 residues. The germline gives CDR1 DFQATT, CDR2 SNEGSKA (reference sequence). V was pared by 6 bases and J by 10 bases, with 22 bases between.

Many counts were recorded for this clonotype. The chain uses TRBV7-9 and TRBJ1-1; no firm D call. CDR3 length equals 13 residues. Germline V gives CDR1 SEHNR, CDR2 FQNEAQ (reference sequence). Deletions cut 5 bases from V and 0 bases from J, with 7 bases between. The CDR3: CASSPLMNTEAFF. For the CDR3, the DNA is TGTGCCAGCAGCCCACTAATGAACACTGAAGCTTTCTTT.

The V gene is TRBV7-3, the J gene TRBJ2-1; no reliable D call. CDR3 length: 15 residues. V lost 6 bases to trimming and J lost 5 bases, with 17 bases between them. The germline V gene encodes CDR1 SGHTA and CDR2 FQGTGA. For the CDR3, the DNA is TGTGCCAGCAGTCCCCTACCGGTAGGGAACAATGAGCAGTTCTTC. Residues: CASSPLPVGNNEQFF.

J is TRBJ1-2 and V is TRBV28; 7 positions match TRBD1. The CDR3 consists of 14 residues. Germline V gene data show CDR1 as MDHEN and CDR2 as SYDVKM. The V gene end was trimmed by 6 bases and the J gene end by 2 bases; junction bases not matched to a gene: 6. For the CDR3, the DNA is TGTGCCAGCAGGTTTAGACAGGGCAACTATGGCTACACCTTC. This gives the protein CASRFRQGNYGYTF.

This clonotype was detected ten times or more. J is TRBJ2-1 and V is TRBV29-1, with no clear D. This CDR3 spans 10 amino acids. Germline loops: CDR1 SQVTM, CDR2 ANQGSEA. The V end was cut by 5 bases, the J end by 4 bases, with 3 bases between. The CDR3 DNA is TGCAGCGTTAATTACAATGAGCAGTTCTTC. Its protein product is CSVNYNEQFF.

The V call is TRBV7-2, the J call TRBJ2-7; D gene unclear. The CDR3 runs to 13 residues. CDR1 and CDR2 from the germline V gene are SGHTA and FQGNSA. V was clipped by 0 bases and J by 7 bases, with 10 bases between them. As DNA, the CDR3 is TGTGCCAGCAGCTTAGCCCCCGTTGGTGAGCAGTACTTC. Encoded protein: CASSLAPVGEQYF. Full variable domain (missing parts from reference TRBV7-2 and TRBJ2-7): GAGVSQSPSNKVTEKGKDVELRCDPISGHTALYWYRQSLGQGLEFLIYFQGNSAPDKSGLPSDRFSAERTGGSVSTLTIQRTQQEDSAVYLCASSLAPVGEQYFGPGTRLTVT.

A remark on this clonotype: A read error may be the cause here, since a much bigger clone is one base away. The V gene is TRBV12-3 or TRBV12-4, the J gene TRBJ1-2; D is unresolved. Trimming took 6 bases from V and 2 from J, leaving 13 bases between them. CDR3 size: 14 residues. CDR3 residues: CASRASSGNYGYTF. The CDR3 DNA follows: TGTGCCAGCAGGGCCAGCTCGGGGAACTATGGCTACACCTTC.

This clonotype was seen at least ten times. The V call is TRBV6-5, the J call TRBJ2-3; 7 bases fit TRBD1. CDR1 is MNHEY and CDR2 is SVGAGI in the germline V gene. Trimming cost V 6 bases and J 0 bases; bases outside gene matches: 6. The CDR3 sequence is 15 residues long. CDR3 DNA sequence: TGTGCCAGCAGGCTGACGGGACAGAGCACAGATACGCAGTATTTT. It encodes CASRLTGQSTDTQYF.

This clonotype was seen ten or more times. This chain uses TRBV12-3 or TRBV12-4 with TRBJ1-6, with D possibly being TRBD1 (5 bases). The CDR3 spans 15 residues. Trimming removed 8 bases at V and 7 bases at J, with 18 bases between. CDR3 sequence: CASRMRGKSNSPLHF. The CDR3, as DNA: TGTGCCAGCCGTATGCGGGGCAAGAGCAATTCACCCCTCCACTTT.

This chain uses TRBV7-2 with TRBJ2-7, with 8 bases lining up with TRBD2. Germline V gives CDR1 SGHTA, CDR2 FQGNSA. CDR3 length equals 14 residues. V was clipped by 3 bases and J by 4 bases; unmatched bases: 5. CDR3 sequence (DNA): TGTGCCAGCAGCTTCCAAGCGGGAGTGTACGAGCAGTACTTC. This sequence encodes CASSFQAGVYEQYF.

This clonotype was counted between two and nine times. The V call is TRBV6-5, the J call TRBJ2-1, with 9 bases matching TRBD1. This CDR3 contains 15 residues. Trimming removed 6 bases from V and 3 bases from J; junction bases left unmatched: 6. The germline V gene encodes CDR1 MNHEY and CDR2 SVGAGI. CDR3 region: CASRTGQGIYNEQFF. In nucleotides, the CDR3 is TGTGCCAGCAGGACAGGACAGGGGATCTACAATGAGCAGTTCTTC.

This clonotype occurred a few times. The chain is built from TRBV5-1 and TRBJ2-3; D call uncertain. The V gene lost 0 bases and the J gene lost 4 bases, with 9 bases spanning the gap. The CDR3 is made up of 14 amino acids. CDR1 and CDR2 from the germline V gene are SGHRS and YFSETQ. The CDR3 loop is CASSLDKLADTQYF. For the CDR3, the DNA is TGCGCCAGCAGCTTGGATAAGCTAGCAGATACGCAGTATTTT.

The V call is TRBV13, the J call TRBJ2-1; D unclear. CDR3 length: 13 amino acids. V was trimmed by 5 bases and J by 5 bases, leaving 10 bases between them. Germline V gives CDR1 PRHDT, CDR2 FYEKMQ (reference sequence). CDR3 coding DNA: TGTGCCAGCAGCGCCCGGGCCAACAATGAGCAGTTCTTC. This translates into CASSARANNEQFF.

The genes are TRBV5-1 and TRBJ2-1; D call uncertain. The V end lost 6 bases, the J end lost 3 bases, and 16 bases lay between the germline ends. This CDR3 region has 15 residues. Germline values: CDR1 SGHRS, CDR2 YFSETQ. The CDR3 DNA is TGCGCCAGCAACCCTAATGGGGTCAGCTACAATGAGCAGTTCTTC. It yields the protein CASNPNGVSYNEQFF.